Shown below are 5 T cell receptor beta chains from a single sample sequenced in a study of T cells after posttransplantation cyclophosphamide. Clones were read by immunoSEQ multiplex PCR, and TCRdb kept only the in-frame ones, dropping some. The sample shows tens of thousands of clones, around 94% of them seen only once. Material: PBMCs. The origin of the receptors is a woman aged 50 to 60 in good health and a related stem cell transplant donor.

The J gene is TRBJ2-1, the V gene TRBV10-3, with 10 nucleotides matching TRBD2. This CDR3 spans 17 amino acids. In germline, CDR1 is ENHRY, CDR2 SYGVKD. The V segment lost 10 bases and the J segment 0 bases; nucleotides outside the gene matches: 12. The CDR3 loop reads CATLLFPSGSSYNEQFF. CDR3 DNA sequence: TGTGCCACCTTACTCTTTCCTAGCGGGAGCTCCTACAATGAGCAGTTCTTC.

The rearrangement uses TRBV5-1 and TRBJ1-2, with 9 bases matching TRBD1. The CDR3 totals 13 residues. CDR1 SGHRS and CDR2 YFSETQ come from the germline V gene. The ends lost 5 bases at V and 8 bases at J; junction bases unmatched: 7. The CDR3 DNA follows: TGCGCCAGCAGAATGGGACAGGGTCAGGGCTACACCTTC. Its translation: CASRMGQGQGYTF.

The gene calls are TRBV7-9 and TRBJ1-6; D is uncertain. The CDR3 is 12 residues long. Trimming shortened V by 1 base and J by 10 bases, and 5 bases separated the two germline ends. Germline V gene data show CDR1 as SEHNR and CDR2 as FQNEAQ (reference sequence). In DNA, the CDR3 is TGTGCCAGCAGCTTAGGGCAATCACCCCTCCACTTT. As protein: CASSLGQSPLHF.

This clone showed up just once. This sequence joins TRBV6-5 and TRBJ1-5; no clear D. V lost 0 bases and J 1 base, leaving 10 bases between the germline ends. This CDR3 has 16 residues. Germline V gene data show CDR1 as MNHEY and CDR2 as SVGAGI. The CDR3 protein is CASSYSTHISNQPQHF. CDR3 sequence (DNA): TGTGCCAGCAGTTACTCGACTCACATCAGCAATCAGCCCCAGCATTTT.

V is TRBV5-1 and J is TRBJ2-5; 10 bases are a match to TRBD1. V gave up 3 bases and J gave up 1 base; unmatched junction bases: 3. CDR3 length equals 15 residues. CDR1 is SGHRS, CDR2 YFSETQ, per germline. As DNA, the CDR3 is TGCGCCAGCAGCTCGGACAGGGGGTTCCAAGAGACCCAGTACTTC. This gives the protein CASSSDRGFQETQYF.